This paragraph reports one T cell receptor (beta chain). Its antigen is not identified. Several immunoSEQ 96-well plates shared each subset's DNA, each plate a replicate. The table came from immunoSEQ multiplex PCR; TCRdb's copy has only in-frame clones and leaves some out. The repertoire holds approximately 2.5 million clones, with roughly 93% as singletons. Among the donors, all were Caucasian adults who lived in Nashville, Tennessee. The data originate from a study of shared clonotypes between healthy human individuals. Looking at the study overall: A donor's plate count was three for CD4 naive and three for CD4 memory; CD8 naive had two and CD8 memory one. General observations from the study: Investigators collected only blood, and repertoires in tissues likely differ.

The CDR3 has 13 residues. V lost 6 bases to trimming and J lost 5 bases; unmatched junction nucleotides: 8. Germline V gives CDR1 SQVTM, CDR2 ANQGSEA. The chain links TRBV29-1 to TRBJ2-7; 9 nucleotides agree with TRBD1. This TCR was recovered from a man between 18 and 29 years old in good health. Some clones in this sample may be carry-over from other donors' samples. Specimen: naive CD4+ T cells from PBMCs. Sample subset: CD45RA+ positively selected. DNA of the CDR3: TGCAGCGTCCCCGGGACAGGGAGCAACGAGCAGTACTTC. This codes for CSVPGTGSNEQYF.